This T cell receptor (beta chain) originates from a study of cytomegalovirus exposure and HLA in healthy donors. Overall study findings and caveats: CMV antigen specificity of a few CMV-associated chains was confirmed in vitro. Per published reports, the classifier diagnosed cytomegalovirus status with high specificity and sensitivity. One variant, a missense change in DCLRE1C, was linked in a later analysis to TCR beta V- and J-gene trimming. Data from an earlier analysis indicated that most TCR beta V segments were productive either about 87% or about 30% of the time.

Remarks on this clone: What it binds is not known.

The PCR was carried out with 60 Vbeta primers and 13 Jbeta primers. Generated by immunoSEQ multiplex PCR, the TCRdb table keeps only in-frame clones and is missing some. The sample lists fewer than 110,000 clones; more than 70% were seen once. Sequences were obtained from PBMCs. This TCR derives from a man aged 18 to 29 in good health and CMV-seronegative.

DNA of the CDR3: TGTGCCAGCAGCATAATGACAGGGATAGGAGCTTTCTTT. It is translated as CASSIMTGIGAFF. The chain couples TRBV5-8 to TRBJ1-1; TRBD1 matches 7 bases. The CDR3 loop spans 13 amino acids. V was clipped by 4 bases and J by 10 bases; unmatched bases: 10. The germline gives CDR1 SGHTS, CDR2 YDEGEE.